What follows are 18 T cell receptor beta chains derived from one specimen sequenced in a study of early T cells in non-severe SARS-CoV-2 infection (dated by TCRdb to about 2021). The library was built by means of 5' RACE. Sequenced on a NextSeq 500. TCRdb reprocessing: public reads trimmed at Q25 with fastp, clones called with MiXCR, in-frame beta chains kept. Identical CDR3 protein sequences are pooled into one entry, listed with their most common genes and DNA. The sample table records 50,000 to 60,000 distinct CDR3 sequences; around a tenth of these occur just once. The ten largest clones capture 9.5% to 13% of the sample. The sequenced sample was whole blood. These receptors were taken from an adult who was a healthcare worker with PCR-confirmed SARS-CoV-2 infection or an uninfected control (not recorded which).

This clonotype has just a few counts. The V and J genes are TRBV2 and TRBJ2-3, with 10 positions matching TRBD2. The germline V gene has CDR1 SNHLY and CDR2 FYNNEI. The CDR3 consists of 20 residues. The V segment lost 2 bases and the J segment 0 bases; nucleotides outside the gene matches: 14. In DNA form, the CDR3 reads TGTGCCAGCAGTGAAATGGGCTTGTCGCAACTAGCGGGAAGCACAGATACGCAGTATTTT. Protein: CASSEMGLSQLAGSTDTQYF. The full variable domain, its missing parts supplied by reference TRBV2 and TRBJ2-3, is EPEVTQTPSHQVTQMGQEVILRCVPISNHLYFYWYRQILGQKVEFLVSFYNNEISEKSEIFDDQFSVERPDGSNFTLKIRSTKLEDSAMYFCASSEMGLSQLAGSTDTQYFGPGTRLTVL.

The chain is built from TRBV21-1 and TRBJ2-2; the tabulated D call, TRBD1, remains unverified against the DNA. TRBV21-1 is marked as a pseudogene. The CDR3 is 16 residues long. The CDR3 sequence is CASSDRDRAYTGELFF. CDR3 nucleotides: TGTGCCAGCAGCGACCGGGACAGGGCATATACCGGGGAGCTGTTTTTT.

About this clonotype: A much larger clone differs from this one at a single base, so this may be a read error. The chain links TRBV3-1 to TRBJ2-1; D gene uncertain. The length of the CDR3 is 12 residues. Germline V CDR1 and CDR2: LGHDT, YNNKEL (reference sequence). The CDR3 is CASRGFYNKQFF. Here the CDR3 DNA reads TGTGCCAGCAGGGGATTTTACAATAAGCAGTTCTTC.

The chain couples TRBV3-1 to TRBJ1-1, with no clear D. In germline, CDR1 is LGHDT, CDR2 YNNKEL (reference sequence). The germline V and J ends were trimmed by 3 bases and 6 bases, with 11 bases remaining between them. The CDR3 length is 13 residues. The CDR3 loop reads CASSQGMAPEAFF. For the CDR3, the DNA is TGTGCCAGCAGCCAGGGGATGGCCCCTGAAGCTTTCTTT.

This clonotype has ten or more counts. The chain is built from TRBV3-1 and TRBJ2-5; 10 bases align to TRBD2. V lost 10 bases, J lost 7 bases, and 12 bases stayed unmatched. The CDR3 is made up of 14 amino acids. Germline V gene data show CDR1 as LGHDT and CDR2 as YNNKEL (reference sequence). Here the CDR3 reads CAIRTSGAKGTQYF. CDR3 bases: TGTGCCATCCGAACTAGCGGGGCAAAAGGGACCCAGTACTTC.

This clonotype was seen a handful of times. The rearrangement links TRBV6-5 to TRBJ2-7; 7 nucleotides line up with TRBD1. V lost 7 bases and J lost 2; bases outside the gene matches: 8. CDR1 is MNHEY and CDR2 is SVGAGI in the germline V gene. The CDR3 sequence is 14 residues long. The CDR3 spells CASTKTGTTYEQYF. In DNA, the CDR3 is TGTGCCAGCACCAAGACAGGGACGACCTACGAGCAGTACTTC.

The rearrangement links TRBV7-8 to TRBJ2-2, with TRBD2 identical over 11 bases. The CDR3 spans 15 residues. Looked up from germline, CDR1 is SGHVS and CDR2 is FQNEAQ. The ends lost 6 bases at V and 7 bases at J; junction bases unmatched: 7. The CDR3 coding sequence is TGTGCCAGCAGACCACTAGCGGGAGAGGGCGGGGAGCTGTTTTTT. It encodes CASRPLAGEGGELFF.

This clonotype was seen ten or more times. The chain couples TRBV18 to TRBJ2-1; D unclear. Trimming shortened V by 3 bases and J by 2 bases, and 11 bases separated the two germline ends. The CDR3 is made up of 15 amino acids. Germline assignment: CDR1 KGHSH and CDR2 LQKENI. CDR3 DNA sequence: TGTGCCAGCTCACCTGGGCAGGTGACCTACAATGAGCAGTTCTTC. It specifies CASSPGQVTYNEQFF.

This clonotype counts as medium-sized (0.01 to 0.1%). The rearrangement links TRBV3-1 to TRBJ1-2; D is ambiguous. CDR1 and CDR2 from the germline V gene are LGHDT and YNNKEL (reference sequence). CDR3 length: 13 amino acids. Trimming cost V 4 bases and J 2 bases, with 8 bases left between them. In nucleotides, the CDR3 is TGTGCCAGCAGCCCGTCACAGAACTATGGCTACACCTTC. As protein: CASSPSQNYGYTF.

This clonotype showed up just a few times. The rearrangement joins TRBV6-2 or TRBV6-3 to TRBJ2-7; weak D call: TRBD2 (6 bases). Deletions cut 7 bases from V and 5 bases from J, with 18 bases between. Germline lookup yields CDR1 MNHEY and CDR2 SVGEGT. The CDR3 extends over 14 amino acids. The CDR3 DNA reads TGTGCCAGCAAAGTGGCGGGGTCCCCCGACGAGCAGTACTTC. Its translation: CASKVAGSPDEQYF.

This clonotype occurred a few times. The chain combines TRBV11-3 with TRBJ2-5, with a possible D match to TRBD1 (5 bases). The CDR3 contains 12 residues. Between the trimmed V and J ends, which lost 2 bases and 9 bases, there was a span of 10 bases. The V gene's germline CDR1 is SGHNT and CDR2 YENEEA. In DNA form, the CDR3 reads TGTGCCAGCAGCTTAAGGGGATCGGCCCAGTACTTC. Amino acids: CASSLRGSAQYF.

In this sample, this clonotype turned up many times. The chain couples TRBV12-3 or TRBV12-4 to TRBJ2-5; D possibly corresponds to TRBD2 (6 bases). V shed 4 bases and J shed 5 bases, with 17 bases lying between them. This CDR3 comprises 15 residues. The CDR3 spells CASSSDGSWGETQYF. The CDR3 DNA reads TGTGCCAGCAGTTCGGACGGGAGTTGGGGGGAGACCCAGTACTTC.

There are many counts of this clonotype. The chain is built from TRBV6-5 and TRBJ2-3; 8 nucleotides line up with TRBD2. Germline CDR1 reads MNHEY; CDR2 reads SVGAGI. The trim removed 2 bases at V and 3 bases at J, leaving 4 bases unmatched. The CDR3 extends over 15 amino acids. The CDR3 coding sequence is TGTGCCAGCAGTTACCAAGCGGGAGTAACAGATACGCAGTATTTT. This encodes CASSYQAGVTDTQYF.

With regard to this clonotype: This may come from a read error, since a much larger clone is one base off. CDR3 region: CASSFLAGGESETRYF. CDR3 DNA sequence: TGTGCCAGCAGTTTCCTAGCGGGAGGGGAGAGCGAGACCCGGTACTTC. This sequence joins TRBV27 and TRBJ2-5; TRBD2 aligns across 12 bases. The CDR3 is 16 residues long. Germline V lookup: CDR1 MNHEY, CDR2 SMNVEV (reference sequence).

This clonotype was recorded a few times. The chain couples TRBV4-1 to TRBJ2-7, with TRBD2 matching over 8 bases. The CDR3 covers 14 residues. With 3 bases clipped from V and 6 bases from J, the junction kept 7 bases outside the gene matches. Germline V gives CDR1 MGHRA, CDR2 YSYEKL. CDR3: CASSQGAGAGEQYF. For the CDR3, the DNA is TGCGCCAGCAGCCAGGGAGCGGGAGCTGGCGAGCAGTACTTC.

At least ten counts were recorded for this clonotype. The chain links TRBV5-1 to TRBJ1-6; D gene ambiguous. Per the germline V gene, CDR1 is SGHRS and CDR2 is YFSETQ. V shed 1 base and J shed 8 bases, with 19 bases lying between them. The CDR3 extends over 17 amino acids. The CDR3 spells CASSLNRATDIHSPLHF. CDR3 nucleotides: TGCGCCAGCAGCTTGAATAGGGCAACTGATATCCATTCACCCCTCCACTTT.

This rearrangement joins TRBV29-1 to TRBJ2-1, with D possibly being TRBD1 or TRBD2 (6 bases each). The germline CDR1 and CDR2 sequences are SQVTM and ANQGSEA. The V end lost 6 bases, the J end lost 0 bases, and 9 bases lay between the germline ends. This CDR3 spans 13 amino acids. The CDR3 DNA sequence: TGCAGCGTGGGGGGCGGCTCCTACAATGAGCAGTTCTTC. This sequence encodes CSVGGGSYNEQFF.

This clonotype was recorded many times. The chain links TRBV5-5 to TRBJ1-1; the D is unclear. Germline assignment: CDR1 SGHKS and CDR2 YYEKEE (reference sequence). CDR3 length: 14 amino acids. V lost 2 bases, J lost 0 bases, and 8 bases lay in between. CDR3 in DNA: TGTGCCAGCAGCTTAACAGCGATGAACACTGAAGCTTTCTTT. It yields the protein CASSLTAMNTEAFF.